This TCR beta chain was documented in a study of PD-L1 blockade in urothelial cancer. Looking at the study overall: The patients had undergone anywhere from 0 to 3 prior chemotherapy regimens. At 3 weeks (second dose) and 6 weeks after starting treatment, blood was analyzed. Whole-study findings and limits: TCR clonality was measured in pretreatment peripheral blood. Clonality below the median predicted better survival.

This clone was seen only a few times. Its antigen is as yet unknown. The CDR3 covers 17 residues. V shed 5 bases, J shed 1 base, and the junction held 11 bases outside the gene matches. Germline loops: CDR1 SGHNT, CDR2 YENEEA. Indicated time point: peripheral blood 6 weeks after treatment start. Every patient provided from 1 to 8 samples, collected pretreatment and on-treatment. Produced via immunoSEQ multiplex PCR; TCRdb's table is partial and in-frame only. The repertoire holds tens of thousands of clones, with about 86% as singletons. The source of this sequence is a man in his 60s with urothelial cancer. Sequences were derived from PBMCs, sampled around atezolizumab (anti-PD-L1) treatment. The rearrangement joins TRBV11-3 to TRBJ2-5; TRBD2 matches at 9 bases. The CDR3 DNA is TGTGCCAGCAGCCCGGGGGGGGCTAGCGGGGCCCAAGAGACCCAGTACTTC. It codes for CASSPGGASGAQETQYF. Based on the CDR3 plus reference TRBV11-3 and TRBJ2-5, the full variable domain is EAGVVQSPRYKIIEKKQPVAFWCNPISGHNTLYWYLQNLGQGPELLIRYENEEAVDDSQLPKDRFSAERLKGVDSTLKIQPAELGDSAVYLCASSPGGASGAQETQYFGPGTRLLVL.